This T cell receptor (beta chain) was captured by sequencing in a study of cytomegalovirus exposure and HLA in healthy donors. PCR amplification relied on 60 Vbeta primers (plus 13 Jbeta primers). Here immunoSEQ multiplex PCR was the method, and the copy in TCRdb shows in-frame clones only, minus some. This sample carries about 170,000 clones, with around 0.79% going to the ten biggest clones. Of note for this clone: Its antigen is still unknown.

CDR1 and CDR2 (germline): MNHNS, SASEGT. Between the trimmed V and J ends, which lost 2 bases and 4 bases, there was a span of 15 bases. This CDR3 comprises 16 residues. Broader study findings: When analyzed later, a missense DCLRE1C variant was found to be linked to TCR beta V- and J-gene trimming. The authors excluded some V segments, including TRBV6-2 and TRBV6-3, as indistinguishable. A likely sequencing artifact accounted for one observed cluster of highly shared sequence variants.

The clonotype comes from a woman younger than 35 in good health and CMV-seropositive. What was sequenced was PBMCs. This chain joins TRBV6-1 and TRBJ2-1, with TRBD2 as a possible D gene (6 bases). In DNA, the CDR3 is TGTGCCAGCAGTGAATATTGGCGGGGTCAGTACAATGAGCAGTTCTTC. Its protein is CASSEYWRGQYNEQFF.